One TCR beta chain is described in this entry. The data were taken from a study of T cell responses to AZD1222 COVID-19 vaccine. The CDR3 contains 17 residues. TCRdb's table, derived via immunoSEQ multiplex PCR, lists solely in-frame clones and lacks some. The sample lists 210,000 or so clones, roughly 91% occurring once. V and J are TRBV21-1 and TRBJ1-2; the table's D call TRBD1 went unverified against the DNA. TRBV21-1 is classified as a pseudogene. The source was peripheral blood, collected on day 0 of MenACWY control vaccination. The receptor was isolated from an adult in good health. CDR3 nucleotides: TGTGCCAGCAGCAGTCACCCGGGACAGCTAACTAACTATGGCTACACCTTC. Translating it yields CASSSHPGQLTNYGYTF.